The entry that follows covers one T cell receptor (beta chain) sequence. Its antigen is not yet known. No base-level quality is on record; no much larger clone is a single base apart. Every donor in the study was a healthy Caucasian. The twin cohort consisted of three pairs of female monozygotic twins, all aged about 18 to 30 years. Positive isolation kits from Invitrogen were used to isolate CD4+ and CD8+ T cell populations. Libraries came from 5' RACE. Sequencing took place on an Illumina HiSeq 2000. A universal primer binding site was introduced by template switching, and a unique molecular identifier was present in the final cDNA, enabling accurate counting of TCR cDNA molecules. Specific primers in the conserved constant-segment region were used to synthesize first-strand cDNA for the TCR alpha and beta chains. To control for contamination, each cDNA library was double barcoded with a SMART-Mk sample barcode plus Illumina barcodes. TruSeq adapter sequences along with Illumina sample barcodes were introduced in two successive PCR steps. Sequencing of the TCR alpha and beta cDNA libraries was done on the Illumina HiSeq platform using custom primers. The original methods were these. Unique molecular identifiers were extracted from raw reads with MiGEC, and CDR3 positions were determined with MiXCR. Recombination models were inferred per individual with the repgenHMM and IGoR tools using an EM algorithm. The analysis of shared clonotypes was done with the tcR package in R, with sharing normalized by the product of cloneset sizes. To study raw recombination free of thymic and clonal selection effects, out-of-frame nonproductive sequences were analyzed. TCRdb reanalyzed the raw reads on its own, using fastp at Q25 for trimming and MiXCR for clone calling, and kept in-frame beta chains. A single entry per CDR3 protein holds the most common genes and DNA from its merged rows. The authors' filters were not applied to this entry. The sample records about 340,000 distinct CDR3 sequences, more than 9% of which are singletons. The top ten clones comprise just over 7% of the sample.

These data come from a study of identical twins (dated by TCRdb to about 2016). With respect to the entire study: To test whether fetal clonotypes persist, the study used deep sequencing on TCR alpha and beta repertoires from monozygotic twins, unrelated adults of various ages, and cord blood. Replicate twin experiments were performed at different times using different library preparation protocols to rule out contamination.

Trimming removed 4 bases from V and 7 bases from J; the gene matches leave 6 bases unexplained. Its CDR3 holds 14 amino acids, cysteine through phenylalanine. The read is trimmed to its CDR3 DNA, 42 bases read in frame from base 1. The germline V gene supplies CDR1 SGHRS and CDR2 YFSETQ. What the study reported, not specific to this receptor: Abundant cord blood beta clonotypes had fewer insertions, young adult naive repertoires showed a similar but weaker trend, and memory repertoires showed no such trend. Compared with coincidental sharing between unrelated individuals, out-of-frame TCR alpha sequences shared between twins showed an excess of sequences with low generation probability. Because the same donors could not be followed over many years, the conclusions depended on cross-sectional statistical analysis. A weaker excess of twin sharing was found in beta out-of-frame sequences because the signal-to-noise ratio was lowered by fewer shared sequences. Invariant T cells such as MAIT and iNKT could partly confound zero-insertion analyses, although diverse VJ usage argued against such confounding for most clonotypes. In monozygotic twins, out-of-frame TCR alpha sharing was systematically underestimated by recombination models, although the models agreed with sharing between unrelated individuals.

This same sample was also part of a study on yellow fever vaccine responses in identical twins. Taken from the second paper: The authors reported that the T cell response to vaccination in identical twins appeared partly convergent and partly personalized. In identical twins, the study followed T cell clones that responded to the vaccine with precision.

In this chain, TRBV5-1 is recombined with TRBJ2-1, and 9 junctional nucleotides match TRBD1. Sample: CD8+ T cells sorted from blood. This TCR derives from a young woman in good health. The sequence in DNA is TGCGCCAGCAGCCTGGGGACAGGGAAGAATGAGCAGTTCTTC. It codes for CASSLGTGKNEQFF.